This T cell receptor beta chain was recovered during a study of vaccination effects on CD4 cells after COVID-19. Whole-study findings and limits: Late post-vaccination samples showed marked contraction of infection- and vaccine-induced clones.

Antigen-specific CD4+ T cell clonotypes were called by their expansion after viral peptide-pool culture in ViraFEST. Researchers isolated CD4+ T cells once ten to eleven days of culture had elapsed. Vaccinees lacked prior SARS-CoV-2 infection and tested negative for nucleocapsid antibodies. Days 3 and 7 saw half the medium replaced with IL-2 medium. A remark on this clone: What it binds is unknown.

The CDR3 has 16 residues. Per germline, CDR1 SEHNR and CDR2 FQNEAQ (reference sequence). V was cut by 4 bases and J by 7 bases, with 19 bases left in between. The table came from immunoSEQ multiplex PCR; TCRdb's copy has only in-frame clones and leaves some out. The data contain tens of thousands of clones, approximately 81% of them singletons. The sequences come from CD4+ T cells from PBMCs cultured with HCoV-NL63 spike peptides, collected before COVID-19 vaccination. This chain joins TRBV7-9 and TRBJ1-4; D perhaps matches TRBD1 (5 bases). The sequence came from a human donor who received a COVID-19 vaccine. In DNA form, the CDR3 reads TGTGCCAGCAGCTCCTGGCGCGGGACCGCACCTGAAAAACTGTTTTTT. It encodes CASSSWRGTAPEKLFF.